One TCR beta chain is described in this entry. The antigen remains unidentified. Trimming shortened V by 3 bases and J by 2 bases, and 9 bases separated the two germline ends. Germline V lookup: CDR1 DFQATT, CDR2 SNEGSKA (reference sequence). The CDR3 contains 13 residues. These data are taken from a study of CD8+CD57+ T cells in acquired aplastic anemia. Looking at the study overall: Sorted cells (CD4+ and CD8+) yielded DNA amounts that averaged around 3.5 ug.

It was genomic DNA that served as the template for profiling TCR beta VDJ and CDR3. TCRdb ran MiXCR on the reads and lists one entry per CDR3 protein. The profile covers fewer than 70,000 distinct CDR3 sequences, with approximately 50% appearing a single time and roughly 8% taken by the ten largest. Study outcomes and limitations: No significant patient-versus-control difference appeared in CD8+ Simpson's diversity.

The chain joins TRBV20-1 to TRBJ2-3, with D possibly matching TRBD2 (5 bases). The TCR sequence derives from a human donor in good health, serving as a control. The sequencing sample was made of sorted CD4+, CD8+, or CD8+CD57+ T cells (not recorded which) from PBMCs. CDR3 residues: CSASTSDTDTQYF. CDR3 DNA: TGCAGTGCTAGTACTAGTGACACAGATACGCAGTATTTT.